This record covers a single T cell receptor beta chain. How the authors handled the data: Researchers report that nucleated cell counts were estimated from reference gene primer amplification. TCRdb keeps only in-frame clones here, not all; method: immunoSEQ multiplex PCR. That table furnishes V, J and clone size, whereas the DNA furnished D and trimming. The repertoire consists of roughly 180,000 clones, with 81% occurring once and the leading ten covering about 10%. Patients from Seattle were sampled longitudinally, starting during active infection. The sample is drawn from a study of blood T cell repertoires in COVID-19. Study summary: COVID-19 samples from acute and convalescent phases originated in the United States, Italy and Spain. T cells, B-cell-depleted T cells, or PBMCs supplied cDNA or gDNA.

Sequenced input: peripheral blood. The receptor's source is a woman of 80 years or more with COVID-19, enrolled during active disease.

CDR3 nucleotides: TGTGCCAGCTCCCTTTTCCCGGGAAGTACCACTGAAGCTTTCTTT. Protein: CASSLFPGSTTEAFF. The rearrangement joins TRBV18 to TRBJ1-1; D uncertain. Germline lookup yields CDR1 KGHSH and CDR2 LQKENI. CDR3 length equals 15 residues. V lost 6 bases, J lost 4 bases, and 18 bases lay in between.